This entry describes one TCR beta chain. The sample comes from a study of T cell changes during pregnancy in multiple sclerosis. Generated by immunoSEQ multiplex PCR, the TCRdb table keeps only in-frame clones and is missing some. The table records tens of thousands of clones, over 70% of them present only once. Trimming cost V 1 base and J 1 base; bases outside gene matches: 2. This CDR3 region has 15 residues. Germline CDR1 SGHKS, CDR2 YYEKEE (reference sequence). The sequencing here drew on peripheral blood, taken in the first trimester of pregnancy. The chain couples TRBV5-5 to TRBJ2-7; 10 positions match TRBD2. This sequence originates from a female donor in good health, enrolled as a control in a pregnancy study. The CDR3 DNA sequence: TGTGCCAGCAGCTTGCGGACTAGCGGTTCCTACGAGCAGTACTTC. Translation: CASSLRTSGSYEQYF.